A single sample is the source of the 5 T cell receptor beta chains below, sequenced in a study of PD-1 blockade in mismatch repair-deficient tumors. The table came from immunoSEQ multiplex PCR; TCRdb's copy has only in-frame clones and leaves some out. Among 20,000 to 25,000 clones listed, approximately 84% were seen once. The sample consisted of peripheral blood, taken 2 weeks after starting pembrolizumab. The receptors come from an adult with mismatch repair-deficient cancer.

The V call is TRBV4-1, the J call TRBJ2-7, with D perhaps TRBD2 (5 bases). Per the germline V gene, CDR1 is MGHRA and CDR2 is YSYEKL. The CDR3 has 14 residues. With 5 bases removed from V and 0 bases from J, the gap between germline ends came to 11 bases. CDR3 residues: CASSSERGSYEQYF. Written as DNA, the CDR3 is TGCGCCAGCAGCTCCGAACGGGGCTCCTACGAGCAGTACTTC.

This chain connects TRBV23-1 to TRBJ2-5; possible D gene TRBD2, 5 bases. TRBV23-1 is an ORF, with its function uncertain. The CDR3 contains 14 residues. The germline V and J ends were trimmed by 5 bases and 5 bases, with 15 bases remaining between them. For the CDR3, the DNA is TGCGCCAGCAGTGACACTCGATCGGGGGAGACCCAGTACTTC. Its translation: CASSDTRSGETQYF.

The chain combines TRBV5-1 with TRBJ2-5; 10 bases align to TRBD1. The ends lost 3 bases at V and 4 bases at J; junction bases unmatched: 6. The germline gives CDR1 SGHRS, CDR2 YFSETQ. CDR3 length: 15 amino acids. CDR3 nucleotide sequence: TGCGCCAGCAGCTCCGACAGGGGGCGGGTAGAGACCCAGTACTTC. This codes for CASSSDRGRVETQYF.

This rearrangement joins TRBV5-6 to TRBJ2-7, with D unresolved. CDR1 is SGHDT and CDR2 is YYEEEE in the germline V gene. The CDR3 consists of 14 residues. Trimming cost V 0 bases and J 5 bases, with 12 bases left between them. In DNA, the CDR3 is TGTGCCAGCAGCTTGGATCCTGCTTTTGACGAGCAGTACTTC. Its protein product is CASSLDPAFDEQYF.

V gene TRBV7-6 combines with J gene TRBJ2-7; TRBD1 matches 11 bases. Germline loops: CDR1 SGHVS, CDR2 FNYEAQ. The trim removed 1 base at V and 4 bases at J, leaving 6 bases unmatched. This CDR3 comprises 16 residues. CDR3 in amino acids: CASSLGPGQGEYEQYF. The CDR3 nucleotides read TGTGCCAGCAGCTTAGGACCGGGACAGGGGGAATACGAGCAGTACTTC.